The sequence of this T cell receptor beta chain was determined in a study of cytomegalovirus exposure and HLA in healthy donors. Broader study findings: TCR beta V- and J-gene trimming was later associated with a missense DCLRE1C variant.

PCR was performed using 60 Vbeta and 13 Jbeta primers. Measured with immunoSEQ multiplex PCR; TCRdb has only the in-frame clones, and not every one. This table holds more than 95,000 clones, 75% to 90% found once. In its sample, this clone was seen once. As yet, its antigen is unknown. Trimming shortened V by 3 bases and J by 0 bases, and 10 bases separated the two germline ends. The CDR3 runs to 16 residues. From germline, CDR1 is SGHKS and CDR2 YYEKEE (reference sequence). The chain combines TRBV5-5 with TRBJ2-6; D is unclear. The receptor was isolated from a man younger than 40 in good health and CMV-seropositive. The sequenced sample was PBMCs. Here the CDR3 reads CASSSDSNSGANVLTF. The CDR3 region has the DNA TGTGCCAGCAGCTCCGACTCCAACTCTGGGGCCAACGTCCTGACTTTC.